The TCR beta chain described here comes from a study of coeliac disease. General study findings and limits: Most TRB amino acid sequences occurred in only one sample. Lamina propria and intraepithelial cell fractions may contain each other's cells.

Profiled with immunoSEQ multiplex PCR; TCRdb holds only in-frame clones, not every one. Here the sample spans over 2,000 clones, about 60% being singletons. The J segment lost 3 bases and the V segment lost 5 bases, leaving 7 bases of the junction unmatched. This CDR3 is 15 amino acids long. Germline V gene lookup returns CDR1 LGHNT and CDR2 FRNRAP. As regards this clone: The antigen remains undetermined.

The sequenced sample consisted of lamina propria lymphocytes from the gut. J is TRBJ2-7 and V is TRBV12-5; 10 bases line up with TRBD2. The receptor was isolated from a woman between 25 and 40 years old with active celiac disease. CDR3: CASGPSSGSVYEQYF. In DNA form, the CDR3 reads TGTGCTAGTGGTCCTTCTAGCGGGAGTGTCTACGAGCAGTACTTC.